These 30 T cell receptor beta chains were all obtained from the same sample, sequenced in a study of blood T cells in healthy people across ages. A second PCR, run for about 7 to 11 cycles, used a sample-barcoded 5' primer plus a J-beta primer mix. One entry per CDR3 protein, called by TCRdb with MiXCR from the 5' RACE reads. The table shows about 1.8 million distinct CDR3 sequences, with roughly 50% occurring only once. The sample comprised blood. These receptors were obtained from a woman aged 40 to 49 in good health.

The table lists this clonotype with many counts. This chain uses TRBV5-1 with TRBJ2-5, with D perhaps TRBD2 (6 bases). The CDR3 runs 14 residues. Germline values: CDR1 SGHRS, CDR2 YFSETQ. The ends were cut back, 0 bases at V and 3 bases at J, with 9 bases in the middle. CDR3 coding DNA: TGCGCCAGCAGCTTGGGTAGGGAGGAAGAGACCCAGTACTTC. Amino acids: CASSLGREEETQYF.

The genes are TRBV6-5 and TRBJ2-7; 8 bases line up with TRBD1. The CDR3 is 18 residues long. J gave up 0 bases and V 0 bases, and 10 bases lay outside the gene matches. Germline V CDR1 and CDR2: MNHEY, SVGAGI. The CDR3, as DNA: TGTGCCAGCAGTTACTCGGTCGTGGCAGGGGGCAGCTCCTACGAGCAGTACTTC. Translating it yields CASSYSVVAGGSSYEQYF.

The rearrangement links TRBV27 to TRBJ2-7; 9 bases map to TRBD1. The DNA end is a closer match to TRBJ2-5, so the J assignment may be wrong. Germline loops: CDR1 MNHEY, CDR2 SMNVEV (reference sequence). The CDR3 totals 14 residues. CDR3 nucleotides: TGTGCCAGCAGTCAGGGGACAGGGCACGAGACCCAGTACTTC. It yields the protein CASSQGTGHETQYF.

This clonotype showed up just a few times. The chain employs TRBV27 and TRBJ2-1, with D possibly matching TRBD2 (5 bases). This CDR3 region has 12 residues. Germline V gene sequence: CDR1 MNHEY, CDR2 SMNVEV (reference sequence). The V gene lost 3 bases and the J gene lost 8 bases, with 8 bases spanning the gap. The DNA for the CDR3 is TGTGCCAGCAGTTTCGGAGGATATGAGCAGTTCTTC. As protein: CASSFGGYEQFF.

This clonotype has more than one count but fewer than ten. The CDR3 nucleotides read TGCGCCAGCAGCGCCCTTAGCGGGGGGGGCGGCGAGCAGTACTTC. Translation: CASSALSGGGGEQYF. The rearrangement links TRBV4-1 to TRBJ2-4, with TRBD2 matching 11 bases. The J call may be in error: the DNA end matches TRBJ2-7 better. The CDR3 loop spans 15 amino acids. From germline, CDR1 is MGHRA and CDR2 YSYEKL.

The chain has TRBV20-1 and TRBJ2-3, with a tentative D call TRBD2 (6 bases). The CDR3 is 16 residues long. CDR1 is DFQATT and CDR2 is SNEGSKA in the germline V gene (reference sequence). V dropped 2 bases and J dropped 2 bases, with 17 bases sitting between them. The CDR3 DNA follows: TGCAGTGCTAGACGAGTGGGACTCATTGACACAGATACGCAGTATTTT. Translation gives CSARRVGLIDTDTQYF.

This clonotype has more than one count but fewer than ten. V gene TRBV6-2 or TRBV6-3 combines with J gene TRBJ2-3; D not resolved. CDR1 is MNHEY and CDR2 is SVGEGT in the germline V gene. The CDR3 extends over 15 amino acids. V dropped 0 bases and J dropped 3 bases, with 10 bases sitting between them. CDR3 amino acids: CASSYSDLGTDTQYF. In nucleotides, the CDR3 is TGTGCCAGCAGTTACTCGGACCTAGGGACAGATACGCAGTATTTT.

The chain employs TRBV13 and TRBJ2-1; TRBD2 aligns across 14 bases. Germline-derived CDR1 and CDR2 are PRHDT and FYEKMQ (reference sequence). This CDR3 has 16 residues. V lost 1 base to trimming and J lost 9 bases; unmatched junction nucleotides: 5. CDR3 coding DNA: TGTGCCAGCAGCTTAGTGGGACTAGCGGGGGCCGGTGAGCAGTTCTTC. Protein product: CASSLVGLAGAGEQFF.

Turning to this clonotype: Its ends do not fully match the called genes, so a read error is possible. This chain links TRBV6-2 or TRBV6-3 with TRBJ1-1; no firm D call. Germline CDR1 reads MNHEY; CDR2 reads SVGEGT. This CDR3 comprises 13 residues. The CDR3 sequence: CASTYTVNTEAFF. CDR3 bases: TGTGCCAGCACTTACACGGTGAACACTGAAGCTTTCTTT.

The chain has TRBV7-2 and TRBJ2-1, with 7 bases lining up with TRBD2. Germline loops: CDR1 SGHTA, CDR2 FQGNSA. This CDR3 comprises 15 residues. V trimming: 5 bases; J trimming: 4 bases; junction bases outside the gene matches: 8. CDR3 coding DNA: TGTGCCAGCAGCATCTCGGCGGGGGAGTACAATGAGCAGTTCTTC. It specifies CASSISAGEYNEQFF.

This chain connects TRBV6-1 to TRBJ1-2; TRBD1 matches 8 bases. The ends lost 6 bases at V and 2 bases at J; junction bases unmatched: 17. The germline V gene encodes CDR1 MNHNS and CDR2 SASEGT. The CDR3 totals 18 residues. This CDR3 is CASRGQDPLLGINYGYTF. CDR3 coding DNA: TGTGCCAGCAGGGGACAGGACCCCCTTCTGGGCATAAACTATGGCTACACCTTC.

The chain links TRBV7-2 to TRBJ2-3; 8 bases agree with TRBD2. There are 16 residues in the CDR3. Trimming removed 0 bases from V and 4 bases from J; junction bases left unmatched: 6. Germline CDR1 is SGHTA and CDR2 is FQGNSA. The CDR3 region is CASSLALRGASDTQYF. DNA for the CDR3: TGTGCCAGCAGCTTAGCGTTGCGGGGGGCCTCAGATACGCAGTATTTT.

Ten or more counts support this clonotype. This rearrangement joins TRBV7-2 to TRBJ2-1, with 7 bases matching TRBD1. CDR1 and CDR2 (germline): SGHTA, FQGNSA. There are 14 residues in the CDR3. V lost 6 bases, J lost 6 bases, and 8 bases stayed unmatched. The CDR3 nucleotides are TGTGCCAGCAGTTATAGACAGGGTAGCAATGAGCAGTTCTTC. It encodes CASSYRQGSNEQFF.

This sequence joins TRBV12-3 or TRBV12-4 and TRBJ2-3; D may match TRBD1 or TRBD2 (5 bases each). V lost 6 bases, J lost 2 bases, and 15 bases lay in between. This CDR3 contains 15 residues. As DNA, the CDR3 is TGTGCCAGCAGCAGCCCGGGACGGACCACAGATACGCAGTATTTT. Translating gives CASSSPGRTTDTQYF.

This clonotype has just a few counts. V and J are TRBV6-1 and TRBJ2-3, with TRBD1 matching over 8 bases. The germline V gene encodes CDR1 MNHNS and CDR2 SASEGT. With 0 bases clipped from V and 2 bases from J, the junction kept 10 bases outside the gene matches. The CDR3 spans 18 residues. The CDR3: CASSEAAAGTGFTDTQYF. In nucleotides, the CDR3 is TGTGCCAGCAGTGAAGCGGCCGCCGGGACAGGTTTCACAGATACGCAGTATTTT.

This clonotype was counted only a few times. The rearrangement joins TRBV7-3 to TRBJ2-5; D could derive from TRBD1 or TRBD2 (6 bases each). V lost 5 bases and J lost 4, with 17 bases in between. Germline V gene lookup returns CDR1 SGHTA and CDR2 FQGTGA. There are 15 residues in the CDR3. CDR3 bases: TGTGCCAGCAGCCGGAGCTCGGGGGCAGCAGAGACCCAGTACTTC. Amino acid sequence: CASSRSSGAAETQYF.

Of note for this clonotype: The junction differs from germline at one of its ends, possibly a read error. The rearrangement uses TRBV28 and TRBJ2-1; 13 bases agree with TRBD2. This CDR3 has 18 amino acids. Germline-derived CDR1 and CDR2 are MDHEN and SYDVKM. DNA for the CDR3: TGTGCCAGCAGTCTAGGGACTAGCGGGGCTAGGGGAATAAATGAGCGGTTCTTC. Residues: CASSLGTSGARGINERFF.

The V call is TRBV4-3, the J call TRBJ2-1; a possible D gene is TRBD1 (6 bases). V lost 1 base to trimming and J lost 13 bases, with 23 bases between them. This CDR3 is 16 amino acids long. Germline V CDR1 and CDR2: LGHNA, YSLEER. CDR3 sequence: CASSQGGGGRPETQFF. Here the CDR3 DNA reads TGCGCCAGCAGCCAAGGTGGTGGGGGCCGCCCAGAGACCCAGTTCTTC.

The chain is built from TRBV5-6 and TRBJ2-7; weak D call: TRBD1 (6 bases). V was clipped by 1 base and J by 0 bases, with 14 bases between them. CDR1 is SGHDT, CDR2 YYEEEE, per germline. The CDR3 contains 16 residues. In DNA form, the CDR3 reads TGTGCCAGCAGCTTGTCCGGGACATACGGCTCCTACGAGCAGTACTTC. Protein product: CASSLSGTYGSYEQYF.

The chain combines TRBV18 with TRBJ2-7; D unresolved. This CDR3 is 14 amino acids long. V was pared by 6 bases and J by 2 bases, with 14 bases between. Germline CDR1 KGHSH, CDR2 LQKENI. CDR3 nucleotides: TGTGCCAGCTCCCTCGACACTATTGCCTACGAGCAGTACTTC. It encodes CASSLDTIAYEQYF.

DNA of the CDR3: TGTGCCAGCAGCATTGGGGTGAACACTGAAGCTTTCTTT. It translates to CASSIGVNTEAFF. The chain couples TRBV7-3 to TRBJ1-1; no definite D call. CDR1 and CDR2 (germline): SGHTA, FQGTGA. The CDR3 has 13 amino acids. The germline V and J ends were trimmed by 5 bases and 0 bases, with 7 bases remaining between them. Combining the CDR3 with reference TRBV7-3 and TRBJ1-1 gives the whole variable domain GAGVSQTPSNKVTEKGKYVELRCDPISGHTALYWYRQSLGQGPEFLIYFQGTGAADDSGLPNDRFFAVRPEGSVSTLKIQRTERGDSAVYLCASSIGVNTEAFFGQGTRLTVV.

This chain joins TRBV27 and TRBJ2-3; TRBD2 agrees at 14 bases. The ends lost 5 bases at V and 6 bases at J; junction bases unmatched: 7. The CDR3 has 16 residues. Germline CDR1 is MNHEY and CDR2 is SMNVEV (reference sequence). CDR3 protein: CASSPGLAGGWDTQYF. The CDR3 DNA reads TGTGCCAGCAGTCCCGGACTAGCGGGGGGTTGGGATACGCAGTATTTT.

For the CDR3, the DNA is TGTGCCAGCACTCCCAGTTTGGTGAGCTCCTACAATGAGCAGTTCTTC. This translates into CASTPSLVSSYNEQFF. This chain uses TRBV12-3 or TRBV12-4 with TRBJ2-1, with no clear D. This CDR3 is built from 16 residues. With 7 bases removed from V and 0 bases from J, the gap between germline ends came to 16 bases.

The table lists this clonotype with a few counts. The rearrangement joins TRBV28 to TRBJ2-6; 10 bases line up with TRBD1. Germline trimming cut 7 bases from V and 6 bases from J; bases unmatched to any gene: 12. The CDR3 covers 17 residues. Germline V CDR1 and CDR2: MDHEN, SYDVKM. CDR3 sequence: CASTSGQGFLAANVLTF. The CDR3 DNA is TGTGCCAGCACTTCGGGACAGGGGTTTTTGGCGGCCAACGTCCTGACTTTC.

Many counts were recorded for this clonotype. This chain uses TRBV13 with TRBJ2-6; D uncertain. Germline V CDR1 and CDR2: PRHDT, FYEKMQ (reference sequence). The CDR3 spans 14 residues. Trimming stripped 5 bases from V and 3 bases from J, with 8 bases between. CDR3 DNA sequence: TGTGCCAGCAGCCCGGACGGTGGGGCCAACGTCCTGACTTTC. It specifies CASSPDGGANVLTF.

This chain joins TRBV27 and TRBJ2-3, with 10 bases lining up with TRBD2. V shed 10 bases, J shed 6 bases, and the junction held 4 bases outside the gene matches. The germline V gene has CDR1 MNHEY and CDR2 SMNVEV (reference sequence). The CDR3 runs 12 residues. CDR3 nucleotides: TGTGCCACAAAAGCGGGGGGGGATACGCAGTATTTT. It encodes CATKAGGDTQYF.

The V and J genes are TRBV20-1 and TRBJ2-5; perhaps D is TRBD1 or TRBD2 (5 bases each). Trimming removed 7 bases from V and 5 bases from J, with 14 bases in between. This CDR3 has 12 amino acids. The germline CDR1 and CDR2 sequences are DFQATT and SNEGSKA (reference sequence). This chain's CDR3 is CSERDGWETQYF. CDR3 coding DNA: TGCAGTGAACGGGACGGATGGGAGACCCAGTACTTC.

The genes are TRBV5-1 and TRBJ1-6; tentative D call: TRBD1 (6 bases). Germline CDR1 and CDR2: SGHRS and YFSETQ. CDR3 size: 14 residues. The V gene lost 6 bases and the J gene lost 7 bases, with 14 bases spanning the gap. This CDR3 is CASTQGRGNSPLHF. DNA of the CDR3: TGCGCCAGCACGCAAGGCAGGGGCAATTCACCCCTCCACTTT. The variable domain in full, completed from reference TRBV5-1 and TRBJ1-6, reads KAGVTQTPRYLIKTRGQQVTLSCSPISGHRSVSWYQQTPGQGLQFLFEYFSETQRNKGNFPGRFSGRQFSNSRSEMNVSTLELGDSALYLCASTQGRGNSPLHFGNGTRLTVT.

This clonotype has a handful of counts. The chain is built from TRBV20-1 and TRBJ2-1; 9 bases fit TRBD2. In germline, CDR1 is DFQATT, CDR2 SNEGSKA (reference sequence). CDR3 length equals 17 residues. V lost 3 bases and J lost 5; bases outside the gene matches: 14. The CDR3 DNA follows: TGCAGTGCTAGCCCTCGGTGGCTAGCGGGGACCCACAATGAGCAGTTCTTC. Residues: CSASPRWLAGTHNEQFF.

V and J are TRBV28 and TRBJ2-1; TRBD2 agrees at 10 bases. CDR1 is MDHEN and CDR2 is SYDVKM in the germline V gene. The V gene end was trimmed by 8 bases and the J gene end by 8 bases; junction bases not matched to a gene: 15. This CDR3 comprises 16 residues. CDR3 region: CASRVLGVGTSDEQFF. In DNA form, the CDR3 reads TGTGCCAGCCGAGTTTTAGGCGTGGGGACTAGCGATGAGCAGTTCTTC.